This T cell receptor beta chain was sequenced during a study of patients and donors after allogeneic stem cell transplantation. This clonotype came up many times. With 6 bases removed from V and 0 bases from J, the gap between germline ends came to 12 bases. Germline V gene lookup returns CDR1 KGHSH and CDR2 LQKENI. CDR3 length: 15 amino acids. TCRdb reprocessed the RT-PCR reads with MiXCR, giving one entry per CDR3 protein. The sample holds roughly 230,000 distinct CDR3 sequences, approximately 14% seen once. Specimen: blood, either unsorted or a sorted T cell fraction (not recorded which). The chain is built from TRBV18 and TRBJ2-1; D possibly corresponds to TRBD1 (5 bases). The clonotype comes from a human donor who was either an allogeneic HSCT recipient or a stem cell or donor lymphocyte infusion donor (not recorded which). It is not recorded whose cells these are; they may come from a transplant donor. The CDR3 DNA is TGTGCCAGCTCTGTGGACAAAAGCTCCTACAATGAGCAGTTCTTC. Residues: CASSVDKSSYNEQFF.